Presented here are 12 T cell receptor beta chains from one specimen sequenced in a study of blood T cell repertoires in COVID-19. Repertoires were generated with immunoSEQ multiplex PCR, while TCRdb's copy carries only in-frame clones and drops some. The repertoire includes over 250,000 clones, roughly 80% of them detected once, and about 5% sits in the top ten. Sequenced sample: PBMCs or T cells enriched from blood (not recorded which). The receptors originated from a man in his forties who had been exposed to COVID-19.

This clone was counted between two and nine times. The V call is TRBV5-4, the J call TRBJ1-6; TRBD1 is a possible D gene (5 bases). Germline V gene sequence: CDR1 SGHNT, CDR2 YYREEE (reference sequence). This CDR3 spans 18 amino acids. The germline V and J ends were trimmed by 3 bases and 0 bases, with 16 bases remaining between them. This CDR3 is CASSSGGTVSSYNSPLHF. Written as DNA, the CDR3 is TGTGCCAGCAGCTCGGGGGGGACCGTAAGCTCCTATAATTCACCCCTCCACTTT.

V is TRBV5-1 and J is TRBJ2-5, with a weak D call TRBD1 (6 bases). Per germline, CDR1 SGHRS and CDR2 YFSETQ. This CDR3 is built from 14 residues. Trimming shortened V by 4 bases and J by 4 bases, and 14 bases separated the two germline ends. In nucleotides, the CDR3 is TGCGCCAGCAGCCTACAGGGTACCGCAGAGACCCAGTACTTC. Translation gives CASSLQGTAETQYF.

The chain couples TRBV5-4 to TRBJ2-1; 10 nucleotides align to TRBD1. Germline loops: CDR1 SGHNT, CDR2 YYREEE (reference sequence). After removal of 3 bases from V and 10 bases from J, the junction contained 7 bases not matched to a gene. CDR3 length: 14 residues. The CDR3 nucleotides are TGTGCCAGCAGCTCCGGGACAGGGGCAGGGGAGCAGTTCTTC. Translating it yields CASSSGTGAGEQFF.

The V gene is TRBV18, the J gene TRBJ2-2, with D tentatively TRBD2 (7 bases). The CDR3 is made up of 16 amino acids. The V end was cut by 1 base, the J end by 10 bases, with 19 bases between. In germline, CDR1 is KGHSH, CDR2 LQKENI. The CDR3 DNA reads TGTGCCAGCTCACCACTTCGGGGGGCCAGACTGGAGGAGCTGTTTTTT. Protein product: CASSPLRGARLEELFF.

V is TRBV30 and J is TRBJ2-7; a weak D match, TRBD1 (6 bases). The CDR3 spans 13 residues. The V gene lost 4 bases and the J gene lost 0 bases, with 10 bases spanning the gap. Germline assignment: CDR1 GTSNPN and CDR2 SVGIG (reference sequence). Here the CDR3 DNA reads TGTGCCTGGAACCTAGGGGGCTCCTACGAGCAGTACTTC. Translation gives CAWNLGGSYEQYF.

The chain couples TRBV9 to TRBJ1-1; D possibly corresponds to TRBD1 (5 bases). Germline CDR1 is SGDLS and CDR2 is YYNGEE. This CDR3 spans 14 amino acids. V lost 7 bases and J 3 bases, leaving 16 bases between the germline ends. The CDR3 reads CASCLGAEDTEAFF. The CDR3 nucleotides are TGTGCCAGCTGCTTAGGGGCGGAGGACACTGAAGCTTTCTTT. The full variable domain, with the rest looked up from reference TRBV9 and TRBJ1-1, is DSGVTQTPKHLITATGQRVTLRCSPRSGDLSVYWYQQSLDQGLQFLIQYYNGEERAKGNILERFSAQQFPDLHSELNLSSLELGDSALYFCASCLGAEDTEAFFGQGTRLTVV.

This chain links TRBV5-6 with TRBJ1-6; 7 bases are a match to TRBD1. Germline assignment: CDR1 SGHDT and CDR2 YYEEEE. This CDR3 has 16 residues. Losses at the gene ends were 6 bases for V and 9 bases for J; bases not matched to a gene: 15. This chain's CDR3 is CASTQDRGQRGSPLHF. CDR3 DNA: TGTGCCAGCACCCAAGATAGGGGGCAGAGAGGTTCACCCCTCCACTTT.

The J gene is TRBJ1-1, the V gene TRBV12-3 or TRBV12-4, with D unresolved. The CDR3 extends over 12 amino acids. V shed 7 bases and J shed 11 bases, with 17 bases lying between them. The CDR3 region is CASKQWESGAFF. The DNA of the CDR3 is TGTGCCAGCAAACAATGGGAGTCGGGGGCTTTCTTT.

This clone has a handful of counts. The V gene is TRBV3-1 (or the pseudogene TRBV3-2), the J gene TRBJ1-1; no firm D call. CDR1 is LGHDT and CDR2 is YNNKEL in the germline V gene (reference sequence). The germline V and J ends were trimmed by 1 base and 10 bases, with 10 bases remaining between them. CDR3 length: 12 amino acids. DNA of the CDR3: TGTGCCAGCAGCCAAGGAGCCCTGATAGCTTTCTTT. Its protein product is CASSQGALIAFF.

The chain is built from TRBV6-5 and TRBJ2-3; TRBD1 aligns across 12 bases. Unmatched junction bases numbered 4, after V lost 4 bases and J lost 5 bases. Germline CDR1 and CDR2: MNHEY and SVGAGI. The CDR3 runs to 15 residues. The CDR3 region is CASSWDRGLVDTQYF. The CDR3 DNA is TGTGCCAGCAGTTGGGACAGGGGGCTAGTAGATACGCAGTATTTT.

This clone appeared a few times. This chain joins TRBV19 and TRBJ1-5; D unclear. The ends were cut back, 5 bases at V and 5 bases at J, with 10 bases in the middle. Looked up from germline, CDR1 is LNHDA and CDR2 is SQIVND (reference sequence). The CDR3 spans 13 residues. The CDR3 reads CASSSQAHQPQHF. CDR3 bases: TGTGCCAGTAGTTCCCAGGCCCATCAGCCCCAGCATTTT.

The chain joins TRBV18 to TRBJ1-5, with D possibly TRBD1 on 5 matching bases. The CDR3 runs 18 residues. Trimming shortened V by 2 bases and J by 1 base, and 18 bases separated the two germline ends. Per the germline V gene, CDR1 is KGHSH and CDR2 is LQKENI. The CDR3 DNA is TGTGCCAGCTCACCAGAGTATACGGGGGAGGTGAGCAATCAGCCCCAGCATTTT. This sequence encodes CASSPEYTGEVSNQPQHF.